The 17 T cell receptor beta chains below were found in one sample sequenced in a study of blood T cells in healthy people across ages. The use of a sample-barcoded 5' primer and a J-beta primer mix characterized a second PCR of about 7 to 12 cycles. TCRdb passed the 5' RACE reads through MiXCR, listing each CDR3 protein once. The sample shows around 1,600,000 distinct CDR3 sequences, less than 45% of them seen only once. Sequenced material: blood. The origin of the receptors is a woman under 30 in good health.

This sequence joins TRBV20-1 and TRBJ2-3; TRBD2 matches 10 bases. J lost 5 bases, V lost 1 base, and 3 bases had no gene match. The CDR3 covers 14 residues. The germline V gene encodes CDR1 DFQATT and CDR2 SNEGSKA (reference sequence). The CDR3 reads CSARVSGGIDTQYF. In DNA form, the CDR3 reads TGCAGTGCTAGAGTTAGCGGGGGGATAGATACGCAGTATTTT.

The chain employs TRBV20-1 and TRBJ2-1, with 10 positions matching TRBD1. Unmatched junction bases numbered 8, after V lost 7 bases and J lost 5 bases. The CDR3 contains 14 residues. Germline V gives CDR1 DFQATT, CDR2 SNEGSKA (reference sequence). As DNA, the CDR3 is TGCAGTGTCCGCCGGGACAGGGGCCACAATGAGCAGTTCTTC. Protein: CSVRRDRGHNEQFF.

This rearrangement joins TRBV27 to TRBJ2-7; D may be TRBD1 (5 bases). The V and J ends lost 2 bases and 4 bases respectively, with 9 bases between them. CDR1 is MNHEY and CDR2 is SMNVEV in the germline V gene (reference sequence). The CDR3 extends over 13 amino acids. DNA of the CDR3: TGTGCCAGCAGTTTAACGAAGGGGTACGAGCAGTACTTC. Translating it yields CASSLTKGYEQYF.

This clonotype was seen only a few times. The J gene is TRBJ2-5, the V gene TRBV12-3 or TRBV12-4; 7 bases fit TRBD1. The CDR3 spans 15 residues. The V segment lost 4 bases and the J segment 4 bases; nucleotides outside the gene matches: 9. The CDR3 sequence is CASSSAATGTETQYF. The DNA for the CDR3 is TGTGCCAGCAGTTCAGCCGCGACAGGGACAGAGACCCAGTACTTC.

This clonotype was picked up a small number of times. The chain carries TRBV2 and TRBJ1-1, with D possibly TRBD1 on 6 matching bases. Germline V CDR1 and CDR2: SNHLY, FYNNEI. Trimming removed 3 bases from V and 5 bases from J, with 10 bases in between. This CDR3 is 13 amino acids long. CDR3 sequence: CASSEQRGTEAFF. CDR3 DNA sequence: TGTGCCAGCAGTGAGCAGAGGGGGACTGAAGCTTTCTTT. Together with reference TRBV2 and TRBJ1-1, the CDR3 gives the full variable domain: EPEVTQTPSHQVTQMGQEVILRCVPISNHLYFYWYRQILGQKVEFLVSFYNNEISEKSEIFDDQFSVERPDGSNFTLKIRSTKLEDSAMYFCASSEQRGTEAFFGQGTRLTVV.

This clonotype was detected a few times. The CDR3 DNA is TGTGCCACCGGTCGAGCAGATAGATACGAGCAGTACTTC. It translates to CATGRADRYEQYF. The chain employs TRBV7-9 and TRBJ2-7, with unresolved D. Germline V gene data show CDR1 as SEHNR and CDR2 as FQNEAQ (reference sequence). Trimming removed 10 bases at V and 4 bases at J, with 17 bases between. This CDR3 has 13 residues. Full variable domain (outside the CDR3, taken from reference TRBV7-9 and TRBJ2-7): DTGVSQNPRHKITKRGQNVTFRCDPISEHNRLYWYRQTLGQGPEFLTYFQNEAQLEKSRLLSDRFSAERPKGSFSTLEIQRTEQGDSAMYLCATGRADRYEQYFGPGTRLTVT.

V and J are TRBV5-1 and TRBJ1-6; no clear D. The CDR3 spans 14 residues. Germline V gives CDR1 SGHRS, CDR2 YFSETQ. V lost 4 bases to trimming and J lost 5 bases, with 10 bases between them. The CDR3 sequence is CASSVLADNSPLHF. CDR3 coding DNA: TGCGCCAGCAGCGTTTTGGCCGATAATTCACCCCTCCACTTT.

The chain has TRBV20-1 and TRBJ2-1, with D unclear. The CDR3 is 13 amino acids. Between the trimmed V and J ends, which lost 3 bases and 6 bases, there was a span of 12 bases. Per germline, CDR1 DFQATT and CDR2 SNEGSKA (reference sequence). CDR3 sequence (DNA): TGCAGTGCTAGGATCCCCAGCCTCAATGAGCAGTTCTTC. Translated, it gives CSARIPSLNEQFF.

J is TRBJ1-6 and V is TRBV9, with D unresolved. Germline V gene sequence: CDR1 SGDLS, CDR2 YYNGEE. The CDR3 loop spans 16 amino acids. V lost 3 bases and J 0 bases, leaving 10 bases between the germline ends. CDR3: CASSEEGSSYNSPLHF. The DNA for the CDR3 is TGTGCCAGCAGCGAAGAGGGAAGCTCCTATAATTCACCCCTCCACTTT.

The V gene is TRBV29-1, the J gene TRBJ2-7; possible D gene TRBD1, 6 bases. This CDR3 spans 12 amino acids. V lost 6 bases and J lost 0, with 9 bases in between. Germline V gene sequence: CDR1 SQVTM, CDR2 ANQGSEA. The CDR3 nucleotides read TGCAGCGTCCGACAGGACTCCTACGAGCAGTACTTC. This translates into CSVRQDSYEQYF.

This clonotype was observed a handful of times. The chain carries TRBV5-1 and TRBJ2-1; possibly TRBD1 or TRBD2 for D (5 bases each). The CDR3 loop spans 15 amino acids. Between the trimmed V and J ends, which lost 4 bases and 8 bases, there was a span of 19 bases. The germline CDR1 and CDR2 sequences are SGHRS and YFSETQ. The CDR3 region has the DNA TGCGCCAGCAGCACCGGGACGGAGACTGGCTATGAGCAGTTCTTC. Translated, it gives CASSTGTETGYEQFF.

This clonotype was seen once. A single base separates this from a much larger clone, so it may be a read error. V is TRBV4-2 and J is TRBJ2-7; D remains ambiguous. Trimming removed 1 base at V and 4 bases at J, with 14 bases between. Germline V gene lookup returns CDR1 LGHNA and CDR2 YNFKEQ. The CDR3 is 15 residues long. As DNA, the CDR3 is TGTGCCAGCAGCCAAGTGAAGGGATCATTATACGAGCAGTACTTC. Translating it yields CASSQVKGSLYEQYF.

The V call is TRBV7-2, the J call TRBJ2-4; D assignment may be TRBD1 or TRBD2 (5 bases each). Looked up from germline, CDR1 is SGHTA and CDR2 is FQGNSA. Trimming removed 5 bases at V and 1 base at J, with 12 bases between. The CDR3 is 15 residues long. The CDR3 spells CASSRGRFAKNIQYF. The CDR3 DNA is TGTGCCAGCAGCCGGGGACGTTTTGCCAAAAACATTCAGTACTTC.

The chain couples TRBV6-2 or TRBV6-3 to TRBJ2-1; TRBD1 agrees at 7 bases. Germline V CDR1 and CDR2: MNHEY, SVGEGT. Trimming removed 2 bases from V and 5 bases from J; junction bases left unmatched: 6. CDR3 length: 15 residues. The CDR3 protein is CASSYRAGGNNEQFF. CDR3 DNA sequence: TGTGCCAGCAGTTACCGGGCAGGGGGAAACAATGAGCAGTTCTTC.

CDR3 protein: CASSQEGTPLRYF. CDR3 bases: TGTGCCAGCAGCCAAGAAGGTACCCCTCTGAGGTACTTC. The chain has TRBV3-1 and TRBJ2-4; unclear D gene. Trimming left V 0 bases short and J 15 bases short, with 15 bases between. CDR1 LGHDT and CDR2 YNNKEL come from the germline V gene (reference sequence). This CDR3 has 13 residues.

The chain joins TRBV5-6 to TRBJ2-5, with D possibly being TRBD2 (6 bases). The CDR3 runs 14 residues. The V end was cut by 9 bases, the J end by 4 bases, with 19 bases between. Germline CDR1 is SGHDT and CDR2 is YYEEEE. In DNA, the CDR3 is TGTGCCACTTCAACGGTGGGACTTCTAGAGACCCAGTACTTC. It specifies CATSTVGLLETQYF.

This clonotype has just one count. The chain carries TRBV6-1 and TRBJ2-7, with 7 positions matching TRBD1. Losses at the gene ends were 7 bases for V and 1 base for J; bases not matched to a gene: 13. The CDR3 covers 16 residues. CDR1 and CDR2 from the germline V gene are MNHNS and SASEGT. CDR3 bases: TGTGCCAGCATTGACGGACAGGACCTAATATCCTACGAGCAGTACTTC. This gives the protein CASIDGQDLISYEQYF.